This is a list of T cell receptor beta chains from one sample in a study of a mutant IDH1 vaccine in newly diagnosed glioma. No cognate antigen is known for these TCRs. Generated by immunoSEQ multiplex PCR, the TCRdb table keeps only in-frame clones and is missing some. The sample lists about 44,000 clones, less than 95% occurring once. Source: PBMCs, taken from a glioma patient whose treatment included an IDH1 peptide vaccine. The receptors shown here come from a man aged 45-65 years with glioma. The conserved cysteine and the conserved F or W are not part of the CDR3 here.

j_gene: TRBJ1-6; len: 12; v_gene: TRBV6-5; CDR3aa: ASSSHPYNSPLH
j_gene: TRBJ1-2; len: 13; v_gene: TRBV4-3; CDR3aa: ASSQDGWANYGYT
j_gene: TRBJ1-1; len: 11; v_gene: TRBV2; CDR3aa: ATLWGRNTEAF
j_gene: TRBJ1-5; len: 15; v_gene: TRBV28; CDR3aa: ASTLLLARGRGQPQH
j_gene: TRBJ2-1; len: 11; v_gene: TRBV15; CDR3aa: ATSRGSRDRAF
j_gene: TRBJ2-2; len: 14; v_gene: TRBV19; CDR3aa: ASSPGLAGTTGELF
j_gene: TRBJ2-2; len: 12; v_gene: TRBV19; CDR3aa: ASLGQTNTGELF
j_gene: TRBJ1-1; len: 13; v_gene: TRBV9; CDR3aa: ASSVGRGLNTEAF
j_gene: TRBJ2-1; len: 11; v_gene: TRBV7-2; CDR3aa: ASRRAAGDEQF
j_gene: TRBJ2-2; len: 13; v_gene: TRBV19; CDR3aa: ASSIGGWGTGELF
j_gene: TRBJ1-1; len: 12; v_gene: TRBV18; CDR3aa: ASSPQDINTEAF
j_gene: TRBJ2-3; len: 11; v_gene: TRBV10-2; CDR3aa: ASRDSPPDTQY
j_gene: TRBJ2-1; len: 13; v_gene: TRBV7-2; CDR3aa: ASSSTASSYNEQF
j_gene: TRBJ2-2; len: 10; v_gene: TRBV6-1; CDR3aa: LVDGNTGELF
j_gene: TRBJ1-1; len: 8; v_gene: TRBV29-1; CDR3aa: SVDDTEAF
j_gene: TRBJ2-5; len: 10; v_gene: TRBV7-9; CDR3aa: ASGGGEETQY
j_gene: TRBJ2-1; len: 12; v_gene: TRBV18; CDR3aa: ASSPGLAGEGQF
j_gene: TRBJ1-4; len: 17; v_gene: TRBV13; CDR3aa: ASSPLLSGQGSTNEKLF
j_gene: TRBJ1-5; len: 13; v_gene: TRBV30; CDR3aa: AWSGGEGSNQPQH
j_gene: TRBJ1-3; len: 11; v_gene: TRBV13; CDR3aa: ASSLGLGDTIY
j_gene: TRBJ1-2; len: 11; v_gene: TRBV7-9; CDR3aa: ASSSSVGGGYT
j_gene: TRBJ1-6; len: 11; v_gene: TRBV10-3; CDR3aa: AISESGGSPLH
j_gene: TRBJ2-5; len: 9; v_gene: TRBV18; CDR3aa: ASSPGETQY
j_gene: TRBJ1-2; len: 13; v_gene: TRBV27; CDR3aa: ASRRQGGQNYGYT
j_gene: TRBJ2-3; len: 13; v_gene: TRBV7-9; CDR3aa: ASSFSRGGADTQY
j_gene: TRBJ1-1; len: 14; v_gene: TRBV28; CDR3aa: ASSYRQGIGNTEAF
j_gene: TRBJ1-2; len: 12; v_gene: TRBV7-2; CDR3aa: ASSLGQGAYGYT
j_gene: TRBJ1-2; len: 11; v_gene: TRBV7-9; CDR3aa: ASSPGQVYGYT
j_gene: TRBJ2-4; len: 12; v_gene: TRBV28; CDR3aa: ASSPAKAGNIQY
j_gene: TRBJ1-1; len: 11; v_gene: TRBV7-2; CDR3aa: ASGGQLNTEAF
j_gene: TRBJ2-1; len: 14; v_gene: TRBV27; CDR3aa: ASSWVAGIAYNEQF
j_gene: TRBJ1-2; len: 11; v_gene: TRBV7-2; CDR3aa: ASSQDRLGGYT
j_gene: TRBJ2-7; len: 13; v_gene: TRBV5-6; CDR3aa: ASSPRTLAGYEQY
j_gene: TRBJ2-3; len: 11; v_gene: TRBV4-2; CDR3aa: ASSLVFEGGQY
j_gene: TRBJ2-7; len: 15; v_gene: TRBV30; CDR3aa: AWSVRGRGLAFLGQY
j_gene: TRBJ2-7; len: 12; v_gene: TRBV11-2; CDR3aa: ASSSTRPYYEQY
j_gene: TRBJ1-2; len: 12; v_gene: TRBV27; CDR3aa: ASTDSGGDYGYT
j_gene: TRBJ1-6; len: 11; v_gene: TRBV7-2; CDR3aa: ASSSTSISPLH